This T cell receptor (beta chain) is from a study of blood T cell repertoires in COVID-19. Whole-study context: Donors in the United States, Italy and Spain gave samples during acute or convalescent COVID-19.

Only in-frame clones appear in the TCRdb table, and some are missing; sequencing was by immunoSEQ multiplex PCR. The top ten hold 2% to 3% of the sample, which has fewer than 300,000 clones, around 85% seen once. Two negative PCRs, clearance, or symptom resolution had been documented for recovered Cohort 3 donors. Germline V gene sequence: CDR1 MGHDK, CDR2 SYGVNS. Trimming cost V 6 bases and J 7 bases, with 12 bases left between them. The CDR3 has 12 residues. The V gene is TRBV25-1, the J gene TRBJ1-1; TRBD1 might be the D (5 bases). The specimen sequenced was PBMCs or T cells enriched from blood (not recorded which). This TCR came from a woman in her forties or fifties who had recovered from COVID-19. The DNA of the CDR3 is TGTGCCAGCAGACGGACATACAGTGAAGCTTTCTTT. Amino acid sequence: CASRRTYSEAFF.